This T cell receptor beta chain originates from a study of blood T cell repertoires in COVID-19 (dated by TCRdb to 2019 to 2021). Context from the whole study: Samples from collaborators originated in the United States, Italy and Spain and spanned both the acute and convalescent phases of COVID-19. The material from the prospective study consisted of cDNA or gDNA derived from T cells, B-cell-depleted T cells, or PBMCs. Deeply sampled blood TCRbeta repertoires from subjects exposed to, actively infected with, or recovered from COVID-19 were included in the dataset. The repertoires were released in a freely available public database intended as a resource for research on the immune response to SARS-CoV-2. Samples came from the ongoing ImmuneRACE study (first 160 participants) plus 1,254 subjects from 6 global collaborators. Sample metadata almost always included a de-identified subject ID, COVID-19 status, age in years and sex. Where HLA class I and class II types were available, the types were taken from metadata supplied by the sample provider, not from assay-based typing. What the authors observed across the whole study: Clinical and demographic metadata were provided uncurated, with the amount varying by source and participant.

Each collaborating institution followed its own protocols to collect whole blood in K2EDTA tubes. For TCRbeta analysis, collaborators shipped samples as frozen whole blood, isolated PBMCs, or DNA extracted from either of those sample types. Concerning this clone itself: Its target antigen remains unknown. The sample holds no much larger clone one base away, and base qualities are not on file.

The CDR3 holds 14 amino acids from the cysteine to the phenylalanine. Just the 42-base CDR3 DNA is kept, in frame starting at base 1. Deletion took 6 bases off V and 2 bases off J, with a span of 13 bases between the germline ends. The germline V gene encodes CDR1 MDHEN and CDR2 SYDVKM. TCRbeta CDR3 regions were amplified from genomic DNA by means of the immunoSEQ Assay, a bias-controlled multiplex PCR. As for the original processing: The number of nucleated cells in each sample was estimated by amplification of reference gene primers within the assay. Sequence reads were collapsed and filtered to measure the absolute abundance of every unique TCRbeta CDR3 rearrangement. For each sample, productive Simpson clonality was calculated as the square root of Simpson's diversity index over productive rearrangements. Imported from immuneACCESS, the table was reduced by TCRdb to in-frame sequences with V and J called. These copies leave out some clones; in studies compared against another copy, an unresolved V gene accounts for under half, and the cause of the remainder is not known. V and J calls and clone size follow that table, whereas D and trimming were derived from the DNA. The sample data list under 70,000 clones, and about 91% of these were observed just once. The top ten clonotypes cover roughly 7% of the sample.

The V and J genes are TRBV28 and TRBJ1-2; a weak D assignment points to TRBD1 (6 bases agree). Sequences were obtained from peripheral blood. This clonotype was sampled from a woman between 55 and 75 years old with active or convalescent COVID-19. At the DNA level, the sequence is TGTGCCAGCAGCCCGGGACAAAGAAACTATGGCTACACCTTC. Its product reads: CASSPGQRNYGYTF.